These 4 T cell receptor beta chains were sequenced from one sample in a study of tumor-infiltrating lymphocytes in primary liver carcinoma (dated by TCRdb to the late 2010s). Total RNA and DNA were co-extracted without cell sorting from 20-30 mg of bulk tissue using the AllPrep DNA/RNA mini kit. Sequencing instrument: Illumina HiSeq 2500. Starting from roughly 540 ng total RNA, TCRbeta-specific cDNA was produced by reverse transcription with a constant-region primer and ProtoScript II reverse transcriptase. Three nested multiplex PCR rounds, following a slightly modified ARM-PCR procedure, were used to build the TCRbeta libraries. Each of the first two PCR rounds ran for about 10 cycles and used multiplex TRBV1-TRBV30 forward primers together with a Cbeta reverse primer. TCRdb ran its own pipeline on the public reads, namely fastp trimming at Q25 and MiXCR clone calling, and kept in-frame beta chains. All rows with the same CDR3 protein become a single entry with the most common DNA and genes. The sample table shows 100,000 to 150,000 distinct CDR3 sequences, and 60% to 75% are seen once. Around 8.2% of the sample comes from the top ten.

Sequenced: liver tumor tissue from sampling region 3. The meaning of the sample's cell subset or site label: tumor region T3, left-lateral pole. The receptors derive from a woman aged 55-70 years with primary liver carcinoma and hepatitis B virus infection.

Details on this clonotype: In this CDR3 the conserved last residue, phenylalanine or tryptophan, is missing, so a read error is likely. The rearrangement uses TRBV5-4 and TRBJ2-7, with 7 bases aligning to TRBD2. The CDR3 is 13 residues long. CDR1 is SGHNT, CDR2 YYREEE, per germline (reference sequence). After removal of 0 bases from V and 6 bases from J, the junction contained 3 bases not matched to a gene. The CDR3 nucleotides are TGTGCCAGCAGCTTGGAGACTAGCAGCGAGCAGTACTCC. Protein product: CASSLETSSEQYS.

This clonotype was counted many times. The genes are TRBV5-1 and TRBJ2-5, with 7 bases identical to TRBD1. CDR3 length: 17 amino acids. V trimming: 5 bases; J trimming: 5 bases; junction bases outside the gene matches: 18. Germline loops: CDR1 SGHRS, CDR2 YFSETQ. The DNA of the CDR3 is TGCGCCAGCAGAAAGGGGACAGCCTCCATTCAGTCGGAGACCCAGTACTTC. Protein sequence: CASRKGTASIQSETQYF.

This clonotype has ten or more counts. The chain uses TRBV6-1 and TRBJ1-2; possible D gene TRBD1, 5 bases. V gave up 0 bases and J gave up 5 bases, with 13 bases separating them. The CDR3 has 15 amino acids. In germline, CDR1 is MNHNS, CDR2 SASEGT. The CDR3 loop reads CASSEAGGSGYGYTF. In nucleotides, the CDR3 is TGTGCCAGCAGTGAAGCGGGGGGGTCAGGGTATGGCTACACCTTC.

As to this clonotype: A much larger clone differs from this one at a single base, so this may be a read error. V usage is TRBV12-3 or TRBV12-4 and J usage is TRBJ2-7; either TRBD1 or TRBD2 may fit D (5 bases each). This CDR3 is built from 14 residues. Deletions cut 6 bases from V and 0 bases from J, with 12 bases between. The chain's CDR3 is CASSTGAHSYEQYF. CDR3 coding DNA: TGTGCCAGCAGCACCGGGGCCCACTCCTACGAGCAGTACTTC.